The clone carrying this TCR beta chain was seen only once. V shed 10 bases, J shed 11 bases, and the junction held 19 bases outside the gene matches. Germline lookup yields CDR1 MDHEN and CDR2 SYDVKM. This CDR3 comprises 15 residues. In the source study's methods: Nucleated cell number was recorded as an estimate derived from reference gene primer amplification. The data were produced by immunoSEQ multiplex PCR, yet TCRdb's version contains in-frame clones alone and is incomplete. V, J and clone size are taken as reported in that table, and D and trimming were inferred from the DNA itself. The sample records about 120,000 clones, 85% being singletons. These data belong to a study of blood T cell repertoires in COVID-19. On the study more broadly: The United States, Italy and Spain were the sources of the acute and convalescent COVID-19 samples. The analysed material was cDNA or gDNA that came from T cells, B-cell-depleted T cells, or PBMCs.

The material sequenced was peripheral blood. The sequence was collected from a woman of 80 years or more with acute or convalescent COVID-19. The chain combines TRBV28 with TRBJ1-1, with 10 bases fitting TRBD1. For the CDR3, the DNA is TGTGCCACCCACTCCGGACAGGGGGGTCCAGAGGGGGCTTTCTTT. The encoded protein is CATHSGQGGPEGAFF.